The clone carrying this T cell receptor beta chain was seen only once. This entry comes from a study of blood T cell repertoires in COVID-19. Sequencing was performed with immunoSEQ multiplex PCR; in TCRdb, only in-frame clones are kept and a portion is missing. Of approximately 260,000 clones in the sample, almost 90% are singletons; the top ten hold around 1.9%. Looked up from germline, CDR1 is ENHRY and CDR2 is SYGVKD. The CDR3 covers 16 residues. V shed 4 bases, J shed 4 bases, and the junction held 9 bases outside the gene matches. The gene calls are TRBV10-3 and TRBJ2-5; TRBD1 matches at 10 bases. The receptor's source is a woman between 55 and 75 years old with COVID-19, enrolled during active disease. The sample consisted of peripheral blood. The CDR3 nucleotides are TGTGCCATCAGTGGAACAACAGGACAGGGGGTAGAGACCCAGTACTTC. This translates into CAISGTTGQGVETQYF.